This is a list of T cell receptor beta chains from one sample in a study of Ad26.COV2.S vaccination and SARS-CoV-2 variants. The protocol was immunoSEQ multiplex PCR, while the TCRdb copy is restricted to in-frame clones and leaves out a portion. The sample has fewer than 400,000 clones, approximately 91% seen once. Sequenced here: peripheral blood, sampled in a trial of Ad26.COV2.S vaccine versus placebo. The source is a person between 18 and 59 years old who received the Ad26.COV2.S COVID-19 vaccine or a placebo. Each CDR3 is given with its conserved first and last residue. The D gene is left open where the match is weak. Part of the rows lack a size; the others show once, few, many or a class for expanded clones.

d_call j_call cdr3_length v_call clone_size cdr3_nt cdr3_aa
TRBD1 TRBJ1-1 18 TRBV29-1 NA TGCAGCGTTGAATGGTGGCCTGGACAGGGCGGAGGGAACACTGAAGCTTTCTTT CSVEWWPGQGGGNTEAFF
TRBD1 TRBJ1-2 15 TRBV2 NA TGTGCCAGCATTGGGACAGGGGTGAGCCCCTATGGCTACACCTTC CASIGTGVSPYGYTF
NA TRBJ1-1 14 TRBV12-5 NA TGTGCTAGTGGGTCAGGAGGGATGAACACTGAAGCTTTCTTT CASGSGGMNTEAFF
NA TRBJ1-1 13 TRBV12-3/TRBV12-4 few TGTGCCAGCAATTCAGGGTTGAACACTGAAGCTTTCTTT CASNSGLNTEAFF
NA TRBJ1-3 17 TRBV11-2 NA TGTGCCAGCAGACCTATAGCCGGGACCTTCTCTGGAAACACCATATATTTT CASRPIAGTFSGNTIYF
TRBD2 TRBJ2-7 16 TRBV5-4 NA TGTGCCAGCAGCCCGGGACTAGCGGGGATAACCTACGAGCAGTACTTC CASSPGLAGITYEQYF
TRBD1 TRBJ1-6 16 TRBV2 NA TGTGCCAGGAGGTCCCAGGACAGGGCTATAGGTTCACCCCTCCACTTT CARRSQDRAIGSPLHF
NA TRBJ1-2 13 TRBV18 NA TGTGCCAGCTCACCTGCTGAAAACTATGGCTACACCTTC CASSPAENYGYTF
NA TRBJ2-3 14 TRBV6-1 NA TGTGCCAGCAGTGACGTTCAGGGATTAGATACGCAGTATTTT CASSDVQGLDTQYF
TRBD1 TRBJ1-6 16 TRBV19 NA TGTGCCAGTAGTCCCCAAACCTCAGGGGGCAATTCACCCCTCCACTTT CASSPQTSGGNSPLHF
NA TRBJ1-2 12 TRBV18 NA TGTGCCAGCTCACCAGTCCTTGAGGGCTACACCTTC CASSPVLEGYTF
NA TRBJ1-1 16 TRBV4-3 NA TGCGCCAGCAGCCAAATGGTTAGGGGGATGAACACTGAAGCTTTCTTT CASSQMVRGMNTEAFF
NA TRBJ2-5 16 TRBV20-1 NA TGCAGTGCTAGTCCCCGGGCCATCTCTTGGAGAGAGACCCAGTACTTC CSASPRAISWRETQYF
TRBD1 TRBJ1-6 14 TRBV2 NA TGTGCCAGCAGGGGGGGACAGCTTAATTCACCCCTCCACTTT CASRGGQLNSPLHF
NA TRBJ2-3 13 TRBV7-9 NA TGTGCCAGCAGCTTAGTGGGCTCAGATACGCAGTATTTT CASSLVGSDTQYF
NA TRBJ2-7 13 TRBV5-6 NA TGTGCCAGCAGCCCTAGGAGCTCCTACGAGCAGTACTTC CASSPRSSYEQYF
TRBD1 TRBJ1-2 15 TRBV7-2 NA TGTGCCAGCAGCTCGGCCGGTGGGACAGGGGCCTTCTACACCTTC CASSSAGGTGAFYTF
TRBD1 TRBJ2-5 17 TRBV7-2 few TGTGCCAGCAGCTTAGTGATAGGGGACAGGCTTTGGAAGACCCAGTACTTC CASSLVIGDRLWKTQYF
TRBD1 TRBJ2-3 13 TRBV10-1 NA TGCGCCAGCAGTCAGGGGGCCGGAGATACGCAGTATTTT CASSQGAGDTQYF
NA TRBJ2-5 15 TRBV6-2/TRBV6-3 NA TGTGCCAGCAGTTACGGGACGGGGGACCAAGAGACCCAGTACTTC CASSYGTGDQETQYF
NA TRBJ2-7 14 TRBV7-2 few TGTGCCAGCATTGCAGGGTTCCCCACCTACGAGCAGTACTTC CASIAGFPTYEQYF
NA TRBJ2-6 14 TRBV29-1 NA TGCAGCGTCGCAGACATCTCTGGGGCCAACGTCCTGACTTTC CSVADISGANVLTF
NA TRBJ1-2 17 TRBV4-1 NA TGCGCCAGCAGCCAACCGGGACGAGGGCGATCAAACTATGGCTACACCTTC CASSQPGRGRSNYGYTF
NA TRBJ2-1 12 TRBV7-9 NA TGTGCCGGAAGGACTGATAACAATGAGCAGTTCTTC CAGRTDNNEQFF
NA TRBJ1-6 18 TRBV13 few TGTGCCAGCAGCCGGCGGGGGTTCTCAAGCTCCTATAATTCACCCCTCCACTTT CASSRRGFSSSYNSPLHF
TRBD2 TRBJ2-3 14 TRBV6-5 NA TGTGCCAGCAGCGGACTAGGTGCCACAGATACGCAGTATTTT CASSGLGATDTQYF